One and the same sample provided the 16 T cell receptor beta chains below, sequenced in a study of shared clonotypes between healthy human individuals. TCRdb's copy holds only in-frame clones and misses some; the assay was immunoSEQ multiplex PCR. The table lists hundreds of thousands of clones, 90% to 97% of them singletons. The specimen was naive CD4+ T cells sorted from blood. The subset was: CD45RA+ positively selected. These receptor sequences come from a woman between 25 and 40 years old in good health.

The chain couples TRBV6-5 to TRBJ1-2, with D perhaps matching TRBD1 (5 bases). CDR1 and CDR2 (germline): MNHEY, SVGAGI. CDR3 length: 15 residues. V was clipped by 2 bases and J by 5 bases, with 15 bases between them. In DNA, the CDR3 is TGTGCCAGCAGTTACGGGCCTGGGACGGATTATGGCTACACCTTC. Translated: CASSYGPGTDYGYTF.

The gene calls are TRBV7-8 and TRBJ2-7; the D gene is possibly TRBD1 (5 bases). Germline V gene data show CDR1 as SGHVS and CDR2 as FQNEAQ. The germline V and J ends were trimmed by 1 base and 5 bases, with 9 bases remaining between them. The CDR3 loop spans 13 amino acids. The CDR3 loop reads CASSLVRQNEQYF. The CDR3 coding sequence is TGTGCCAGCAGCTTAGTTCGACAGAACGAGCAGTACTTC.

The chain recombines TRBV7-2 with TRBJ2-7; 7 nucleotides align to TRBD2. V shed 1 base, J shed 0 bases, and the junction held 3 bases outside the gene matches. Germline lookup yields CDR1 SGHTA and CDR2 FQGNSA. The CDR3 is 15 residues long. Here the CDR3 DNA reads TGTGCCAGCAGCTTAGTTGGACTAGACTCCTACGAGCAGTACTTC. It encodes CASSLVGLDSYEQYF.

V gene TRBV6-5 combines with J gene TRBJ1-1; possible D gene TRBD1, 5 bases. The CDR3 contains 15 residues. Germline lookup yields CDR1 MNHEY and CDR2 SVGAGI. The ends were cut back, 7 bases at V and 5 bases at J, with 20 bases in the middle. The CDR3 DNA reads TGTGCCAGCAACCCTCCGGGGGGAGAGGAGACTGAAGCTTTCTTT. It codes for CASNPPGGEETEAFF.

The V call is TRBV2, the J call TRBJ1-5; D perhaps matches TRBD1 (6 bases). The ends were cut back, 7 bases at V and 0 bases at J, with 13 bases in the middle. The CDR3 is 15 residues long. Germline CDR1 is SNHLY and CDR2 is FYNNEI. CDR3 sequence: CASTTDRFSNQPQHF. In DNA form, the CDR3 reads TGTGCCAGCACCACCGACAGGTTTAGCAATCAGCCCCAGCATTTT.

This chain links TRBV9 with TRBJ2-1; D uncertain. The V gene's germline CDR1 is SGDLS and CDR2 YYNGEE. V was trimmed by 0 bases and J by 10 bases, leaving 8 bases between them. The CDR3 runs 12 residues. CDR3 protein: CASSVEGTEQFF. CDR3 coding DNA: TGTGCCAGCAGCGTAGAGGGAACCGAGCAGTTCTTC.

V usage is TRBV6-5 and J usage is TRBJ2-5, with D hard to call. The DNA end favors TRBJ2-7, so the J call may be wrong. Germline values: CDR1 MNHEY, CDR2 SVGAGI. The CDR3 sequence is 13 residues long. Written as DNA, the CDR3 is TGTGCCAGCGCGTCGGATTACTCCTACGAGCAGTACTTC. It translates to CASASDYSYEQYF.

This chain uses TRBV11-3 with TRBJ2-1; 8 positions match TRBD1. This CDR3 spans 14 amino acids. Germline V gene data show CDR1 as SGHNT and CDR2 as YENEEA. V lost 4 bases, J lost 7 bases, and 6 bases stayed unmatched. The CDR3 spells CASSSGQGFNEQFF. CDR3 DNA: TGTGCCAGCAGCTCAGGACAGGGCTTTAATGAGCAGTTCTTC.

The V call is TRBV5-4, the J call TRBJ2-2; 7 nucleotides match TRBD2. The CDR3 loop spans 15 amino acids. In germline, CDR1 is SGHNT, CDR2 YYREEE (reference sequence). The trim removed 4 bases at V and 3 bases at J, leaving 6 bases unmatched. The CDR3: CASSRRAGYTGELFF. CDR3 nucleotide sequence: TGTGCCAGCAGCCGTAGAGCGGGGTACACCGGGGAGCTGTTTTTT.

This clone appeared a single time. The V gene is TRBV9, the J gene TRBJ2-7; unclear D gene. The V end lost 0 bases, the J end lost 2 bases, and 9 bases lay between the germline ends. Germline assignment: CDR1 SGDLS and CDR2 YYNGEE. This CDR3 comprises 14 residues. CDR3 nucleotide sequence: TGTGCCAGCAGCGTAGTGGCGGCAACCTACGAGCAGTACTTC. Its protein product is CASSVVAATYEQYF.

This sequence joins TRBV19 and TRBJ1-5; no firm D call. This CDR3 region has 16 residues. Germline CDR1 LNHDA, CDR2 SQIVND (reference sequence). V lost 4 bases and J lost 2, with 15 bases in between. CDR3 residues: CASSNPPDKGNQPQHF. The CDR3 coding sequence is TGTGCCAGTAGTAACCCTCCCGACAAAGGCAATCAGCCCCAGCATTTT.

The chain carries TRBV28 and TRBJ2-1; unclear D gene. CDR3 length: 15 amino acids. Looked up from germline, CDR1 is MDHEN and CDR2 is SYDVKM. Between the trimmed V and J ends, which lost 2 bases and 0 bases, there was a span of 8 bases. The CDR3 DNA is TGTGCCAGCAGTTTAAGAGGAGACTCCTACAATGAGCAGTTCTTC. Residues: CASSLRGDSYNEQFF.

The gene calls are TRBV28 and TRBJ1-1, with D possibly matching TRBD1 (6 bases). Trimming shortened V by 6 bases and J by 5 bases, and 10 bases separated the two germline ends. There are 12 residues in the CDR3. CDR1 MDHEN and CDR2 SYDVKM come from the germline V gene. DNA of the CDR3: TGTGCCAGCAGGTCTCAGGGGACTGAAGCTTTCTTT. This encodes CASRSQGTEAFF.

The CDR3 DNA reads TGCGCCAGCAGCCAGCCGGGAAAAGAGCCCGGCGAGCAGTACTTC. Amino acid sequence: CASSQPGKEPGEQYF. This chain links TRBV4-1 with TRBJ2-5, with D maybe TRBD2 (5 bases). The J call may be in error: the DNA end matches TRBJ2-7 better. This CDR3 is built from 15 residues. Germline CDR1 is MGHRA and CDR2 is YSYEKL.

A single count supports this clone. The rearrangement uses TRBV11-2 and TRBJ1-1; D gene uncertain. The V and J ends lost 4 bases and 5 bases respectively, with 17 bases between them. Germline V gives CDR1 SGHAT, CDR2 FQNNGV. This CDR3 has 15 residues. This chain's CDR3 is CASSSRHVGATEAFF. The CDR3 coding sequence is TGTGCCAGCAGCTCACGTCATGTGGGTGCGACTGAAGCTTTCTTT.

V gene TRBV11-2 combines with J gene TRBJ2-5; D ambiguous. The DNA matches TRBJ2-7 better at its end, which makes the J call doubtful. The CDR3 has 12 amino acids. Germline values: CDR1 SGHAT, CDR2 FQNNGV. The DNA for the CDR3 is TGTGCCAGCAGCTTAGCCTTTCGCGAGCAGTACTTC. Translation: CASSLAFREQYF.